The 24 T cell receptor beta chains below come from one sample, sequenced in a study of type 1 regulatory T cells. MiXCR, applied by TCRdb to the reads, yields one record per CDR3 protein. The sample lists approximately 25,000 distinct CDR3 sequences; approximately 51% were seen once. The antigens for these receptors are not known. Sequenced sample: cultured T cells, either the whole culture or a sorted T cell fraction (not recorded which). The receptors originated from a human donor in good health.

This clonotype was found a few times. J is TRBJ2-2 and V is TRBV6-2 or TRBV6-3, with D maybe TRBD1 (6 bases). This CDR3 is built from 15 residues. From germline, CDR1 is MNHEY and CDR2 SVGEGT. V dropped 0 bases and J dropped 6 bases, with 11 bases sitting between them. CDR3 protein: CASSYSGAIAGELFF. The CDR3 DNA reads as TGTGCCAGCAGTTACTCGGGGGCAATCGCCGGGGAGCTGTTTTTT.

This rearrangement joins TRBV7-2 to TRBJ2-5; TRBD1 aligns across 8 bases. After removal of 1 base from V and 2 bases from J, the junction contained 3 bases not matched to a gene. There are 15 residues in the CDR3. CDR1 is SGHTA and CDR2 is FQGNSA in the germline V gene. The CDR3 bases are TGTGCCAGCAGCTTAGGCAGGGGGCATCAAGAGACCCAGTACTTC. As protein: CASSLGRGHQETQYF.

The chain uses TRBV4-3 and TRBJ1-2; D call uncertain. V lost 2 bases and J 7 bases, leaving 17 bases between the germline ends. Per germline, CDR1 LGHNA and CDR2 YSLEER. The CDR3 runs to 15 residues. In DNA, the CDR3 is TGCGCCAGCAGCCAAATAATTACTCTTCCCCCTGGCTACACCTTC. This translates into CASSQIITLPPGYTF.

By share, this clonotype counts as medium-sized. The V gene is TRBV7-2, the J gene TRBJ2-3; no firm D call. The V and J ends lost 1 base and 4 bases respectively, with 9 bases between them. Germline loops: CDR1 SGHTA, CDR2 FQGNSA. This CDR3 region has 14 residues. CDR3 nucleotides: TGTGCCAGCAGCTTAGAGTATTCAGCAGATACGCAGTATTTT. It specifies CASSLEYSADTQYF.

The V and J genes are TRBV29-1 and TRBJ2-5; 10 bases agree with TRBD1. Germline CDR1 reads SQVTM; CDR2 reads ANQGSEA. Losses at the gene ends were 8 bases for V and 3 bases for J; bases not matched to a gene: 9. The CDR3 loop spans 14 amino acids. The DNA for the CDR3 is TGCAGCTGTAGGAGGGGGACAGGGGAAGAGACCCAGTACTTC. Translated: CSCRRGTGEETQYF.

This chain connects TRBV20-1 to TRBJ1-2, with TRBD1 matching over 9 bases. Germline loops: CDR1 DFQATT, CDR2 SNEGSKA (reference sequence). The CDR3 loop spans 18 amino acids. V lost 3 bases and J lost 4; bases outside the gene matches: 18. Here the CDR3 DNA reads TGCAGTGCTAGGGGACAGGGCGCAACAGGGCAATCCCTCTATGGCTACACCTTC. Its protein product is CSARGQGATGQSLYGYTF.

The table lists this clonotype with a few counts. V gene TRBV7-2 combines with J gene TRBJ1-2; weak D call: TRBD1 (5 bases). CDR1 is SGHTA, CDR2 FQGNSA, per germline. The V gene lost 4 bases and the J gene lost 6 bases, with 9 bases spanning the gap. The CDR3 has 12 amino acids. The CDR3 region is CASSSRGDGYTF. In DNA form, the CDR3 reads TGTGCCAGCAGCTCTAGAGGGGATGGCTACACCTTC.

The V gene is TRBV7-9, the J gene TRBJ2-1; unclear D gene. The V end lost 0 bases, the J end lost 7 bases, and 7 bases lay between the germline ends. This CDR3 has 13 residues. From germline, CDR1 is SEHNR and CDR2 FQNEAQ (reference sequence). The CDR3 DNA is TGTGCCAGCAGCTTAGCGTCCGTGAATGAGCAGTTCTTC. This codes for CASSLASVNEQFF.

The CDR3 loop is CASSPRGVPTYEQYF. The CDR3 DNA is TGTGCCAGCAGCCCACGGGGGGTTCCTACCTACGAGCAGTACTTC. The chain has TRBV27 and TRBJ2-7, with 7 bases aligning to TRBD2. The trim removed 6 bases at V and 2 bases at J, leaving 10 bases unmatched. Per germline, CDR1 MNHEY and CDR2 SMNVEV (reference sequence). The CDR3 runs 15 residues.

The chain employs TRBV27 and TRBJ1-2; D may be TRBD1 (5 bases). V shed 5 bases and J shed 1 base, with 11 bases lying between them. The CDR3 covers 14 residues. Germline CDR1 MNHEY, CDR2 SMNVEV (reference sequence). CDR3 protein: CASSPGRNNYGYTF. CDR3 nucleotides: TGTGCCAGCAGTCCGGGACGCAATAACTATGGCTACACCTTC.

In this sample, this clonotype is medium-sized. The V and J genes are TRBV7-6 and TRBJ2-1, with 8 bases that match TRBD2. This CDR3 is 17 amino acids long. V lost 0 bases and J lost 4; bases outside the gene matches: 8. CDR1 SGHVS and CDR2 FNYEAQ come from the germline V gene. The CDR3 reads CASSLALGGAVYNEQFF. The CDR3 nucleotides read TGTGCCAGCAGCTTAGCGCTCGGGGGGGCCGTATACAATGAGCAGTTCTTC.

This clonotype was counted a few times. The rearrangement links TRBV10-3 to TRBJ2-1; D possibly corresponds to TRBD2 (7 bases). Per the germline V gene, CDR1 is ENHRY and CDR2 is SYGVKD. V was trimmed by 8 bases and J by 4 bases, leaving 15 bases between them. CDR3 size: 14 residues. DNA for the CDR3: TGTGCCATCCGGGACGGGGGGCCTTACAATGAGCAGTTCTTC. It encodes CAIRDGGPYNEQFF.

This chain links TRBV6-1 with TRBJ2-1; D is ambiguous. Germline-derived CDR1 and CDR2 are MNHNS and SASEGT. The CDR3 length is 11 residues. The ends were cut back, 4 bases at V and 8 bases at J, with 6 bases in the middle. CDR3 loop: CASSVRHEQFF. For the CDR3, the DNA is TGTGCCAGCAGTGTCAGGCATGAGCAGTTCTTC.

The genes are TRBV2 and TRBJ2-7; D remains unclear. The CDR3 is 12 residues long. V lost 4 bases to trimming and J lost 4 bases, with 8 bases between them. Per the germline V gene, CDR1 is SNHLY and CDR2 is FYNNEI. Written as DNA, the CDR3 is TGTGCCAGCAGTGGGAATGGGTACGAGCAGTACTTC. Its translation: CASSGNGYEQYF.

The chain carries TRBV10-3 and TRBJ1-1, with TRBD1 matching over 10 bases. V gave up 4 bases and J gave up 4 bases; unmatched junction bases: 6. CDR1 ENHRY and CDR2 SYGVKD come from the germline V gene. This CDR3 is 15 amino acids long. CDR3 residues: CAISARDRGATEAFF. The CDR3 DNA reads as TGTGCCATCAGTGCGAGGGACAGGGGCGCCACTGAAGCTTTCTTT.

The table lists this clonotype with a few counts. CDR3 DNA: TGTGCCAGCAGCCTATTTAGCGGGGGCGCAGATACGCAGTATTTT. Translation: CASSLFSGGADTQYF. The chain joins TRBV3-1 to TRBJ2-3, with 9 bases fitting TRBD2. CDR3 length: 15 amino acids. The V gene's germline CDR1 is LGHDT and CDR2 YNNKEL (reference sequence). Trimming cost V 4 bases and J 4 bases; bases outside gene matches: 6.

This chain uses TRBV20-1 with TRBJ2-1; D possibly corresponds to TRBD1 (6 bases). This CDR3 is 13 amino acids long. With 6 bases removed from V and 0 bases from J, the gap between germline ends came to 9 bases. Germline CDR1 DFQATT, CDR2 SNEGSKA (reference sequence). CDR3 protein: CSATQGSYNEQFF. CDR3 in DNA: TGCAGTGCAACACAGGGCTCCTACAATGAGCAGTTCTTC.

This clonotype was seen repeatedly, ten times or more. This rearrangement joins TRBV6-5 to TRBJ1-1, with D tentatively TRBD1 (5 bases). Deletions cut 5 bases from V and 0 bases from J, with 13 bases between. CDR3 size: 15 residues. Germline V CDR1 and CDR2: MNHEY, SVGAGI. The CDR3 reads CASSSTGMVNTEAFF. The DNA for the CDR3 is TGTGCCAGCAGTAGCACAGGAATGGTGAACACTGAAGCTTTCTTT.

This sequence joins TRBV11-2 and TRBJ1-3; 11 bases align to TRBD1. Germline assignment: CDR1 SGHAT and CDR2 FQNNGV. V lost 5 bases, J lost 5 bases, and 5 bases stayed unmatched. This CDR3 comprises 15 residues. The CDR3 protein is CASSRTGGERNTIYF. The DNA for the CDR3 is TGTGCCAGCAGCCGGACAGGGGGCGAAAGAAACACCATATATTTT.

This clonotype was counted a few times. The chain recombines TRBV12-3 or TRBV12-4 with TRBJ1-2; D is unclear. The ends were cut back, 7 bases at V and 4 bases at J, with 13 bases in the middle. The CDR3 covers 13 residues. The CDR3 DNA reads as TGTGCCAGCACCGACGGGAACAGCTATGGCTACACCTTC. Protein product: CASTDGNSYGYTF.

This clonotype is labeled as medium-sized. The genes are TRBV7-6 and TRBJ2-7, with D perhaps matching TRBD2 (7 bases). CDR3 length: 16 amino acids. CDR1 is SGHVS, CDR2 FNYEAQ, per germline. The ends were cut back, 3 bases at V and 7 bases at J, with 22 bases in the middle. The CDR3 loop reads CASSLQSGMLRGEQYF. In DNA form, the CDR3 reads TGTGCCAGCAGCTTGCAGAGCGGGATGCTCAGGGGAGAGCAGTACTTC.

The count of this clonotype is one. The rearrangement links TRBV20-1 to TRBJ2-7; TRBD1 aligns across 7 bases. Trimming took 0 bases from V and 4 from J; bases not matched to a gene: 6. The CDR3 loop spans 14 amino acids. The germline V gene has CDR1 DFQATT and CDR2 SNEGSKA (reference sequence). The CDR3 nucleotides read TGCAGTGCTAGAGACCCACAGGGGACGTACGAGCAGTACTTC. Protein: CSARDPQGTYEQYF.

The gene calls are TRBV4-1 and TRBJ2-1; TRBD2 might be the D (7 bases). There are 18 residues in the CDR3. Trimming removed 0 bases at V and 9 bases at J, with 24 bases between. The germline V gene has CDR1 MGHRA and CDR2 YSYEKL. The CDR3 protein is CASSQEGTRLAGTIEQFF. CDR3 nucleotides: TGCGCCAGCAGCCAAGAGGGGACACGACTAGCCGGGACAATTGAGCAGTTCTTC.

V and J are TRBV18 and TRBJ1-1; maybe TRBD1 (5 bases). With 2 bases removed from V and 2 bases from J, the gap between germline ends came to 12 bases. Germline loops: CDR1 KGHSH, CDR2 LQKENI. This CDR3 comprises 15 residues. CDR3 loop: CASSPFTGVNTEAFF. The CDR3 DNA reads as TGTGCCAGCTCACCATTTACGGGGGTAAACACTGAAGCTTTCTTT.